This TCR beta chain comes out of a study of identifying expanded T cells in peripheral blood. During the collection period, no donor immune events like infections were recorded. The CDR3 length is 13 residues. Per germline, CDR1 MNHEY and CDR2 SMNVEV (reference sequence). The V end was cut by 4 bases, the J end by 8 bases, with 14 bases between. TCRdb keeps only in-frame clones here, not all; method: immunoSEQ multiplex PCR. The table shows approximately 100,000 clones, with less than 90% occurring only once. This clonotype originated in a person aged 18 to 70 in good health. The sample consisted of blood. J is TRBJ1-1 and V is TRBV27, with D possibly TRBD1 on 5 matching bases. The CDR3, as DNA: TGTGCCAGCAGTTCCCTCGCGGGGGTCGAAGCTTTCTTT. It encodes CASSSLAGVEAFF.